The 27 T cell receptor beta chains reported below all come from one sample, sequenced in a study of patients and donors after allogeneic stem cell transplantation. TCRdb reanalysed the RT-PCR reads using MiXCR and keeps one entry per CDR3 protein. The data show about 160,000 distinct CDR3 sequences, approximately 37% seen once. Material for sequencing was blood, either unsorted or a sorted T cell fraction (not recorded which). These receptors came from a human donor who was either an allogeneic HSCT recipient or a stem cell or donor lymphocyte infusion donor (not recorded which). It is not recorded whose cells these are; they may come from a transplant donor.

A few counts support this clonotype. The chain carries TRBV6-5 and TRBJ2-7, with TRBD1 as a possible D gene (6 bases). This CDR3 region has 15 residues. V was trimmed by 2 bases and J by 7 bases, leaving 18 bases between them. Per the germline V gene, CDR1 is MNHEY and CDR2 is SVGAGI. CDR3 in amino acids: CASSYKGDRVSEQYF. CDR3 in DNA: TGTGCCAGCAGTTACAAGGGGGACCGAGTCTCTGAGCAGTACTTC.

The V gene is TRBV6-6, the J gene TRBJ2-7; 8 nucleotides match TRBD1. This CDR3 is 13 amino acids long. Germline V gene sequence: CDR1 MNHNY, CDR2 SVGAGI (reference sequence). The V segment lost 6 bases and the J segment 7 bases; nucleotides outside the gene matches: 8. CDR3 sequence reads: CASRGRGPGEQYF. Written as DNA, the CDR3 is TGTGCCAGCAGGGGCAGGGGGCCAGGAGAGCAGTACTTC.

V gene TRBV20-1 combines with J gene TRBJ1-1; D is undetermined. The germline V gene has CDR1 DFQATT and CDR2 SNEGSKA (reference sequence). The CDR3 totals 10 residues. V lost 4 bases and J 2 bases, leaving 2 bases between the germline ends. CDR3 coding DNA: TGCAGTGCTATTAACACTGAAGCTTTCTTT. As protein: CSAINTEAFF.

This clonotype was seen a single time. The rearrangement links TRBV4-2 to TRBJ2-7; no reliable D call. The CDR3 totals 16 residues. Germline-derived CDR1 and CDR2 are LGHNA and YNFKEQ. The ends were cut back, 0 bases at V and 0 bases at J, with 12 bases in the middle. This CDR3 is CASSQDLDRFSYEQYF. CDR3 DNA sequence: TGTGCCAGCAGCCAAGATCTGGACCGGTTCTCCTACGAGCAGTACTTC.

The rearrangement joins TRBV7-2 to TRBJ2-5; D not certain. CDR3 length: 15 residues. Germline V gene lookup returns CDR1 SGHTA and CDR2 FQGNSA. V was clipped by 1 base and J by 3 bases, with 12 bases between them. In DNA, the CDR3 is TGTGCCAGCAGCTTAGTGCCTTCACGGGAAGAGACCCAGTACTTC. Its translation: CASSLVPSREETQYF.

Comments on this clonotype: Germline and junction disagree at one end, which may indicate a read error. In nucleotides, the CDR3 is TGCAGCGTTGTAAGGGACAGCCAAGAGACCCTGTACTTC. As protein: CSVVRDSQETLYF. The chain employs TRBV29-1 and TRBJ2-5; 7 bases align to TRBD1. CDR1 and CDR2 (germline): SQVTM, ANQGSEA. This CDR3 is built from 13 residues.

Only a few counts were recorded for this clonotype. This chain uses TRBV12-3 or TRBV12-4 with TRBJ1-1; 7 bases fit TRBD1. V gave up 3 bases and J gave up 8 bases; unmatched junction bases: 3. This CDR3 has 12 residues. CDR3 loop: CASSLETGEAFF. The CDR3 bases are TGTGCCAGCAGTTTGGAGACAGGGGAAGCTTTCTTT.

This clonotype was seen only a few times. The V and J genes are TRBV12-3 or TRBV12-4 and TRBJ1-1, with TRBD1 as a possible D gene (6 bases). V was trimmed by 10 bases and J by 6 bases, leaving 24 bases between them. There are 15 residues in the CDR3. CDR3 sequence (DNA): TGTGCCACGAACAGGGAGCCGAGGCGGTACGCTGAAGCTTTCTTT. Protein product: CATNREPRRYAEAFF.

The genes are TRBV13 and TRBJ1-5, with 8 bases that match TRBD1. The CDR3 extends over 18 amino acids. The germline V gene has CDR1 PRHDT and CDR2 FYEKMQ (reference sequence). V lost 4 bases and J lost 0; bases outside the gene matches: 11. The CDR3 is CASSSRDRLPYSNQPQHF. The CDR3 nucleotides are TGTGCCAGCAGCTCCCGGGACAGGCTACCTTATAGCAATCAGCCCCAGCATTTT.

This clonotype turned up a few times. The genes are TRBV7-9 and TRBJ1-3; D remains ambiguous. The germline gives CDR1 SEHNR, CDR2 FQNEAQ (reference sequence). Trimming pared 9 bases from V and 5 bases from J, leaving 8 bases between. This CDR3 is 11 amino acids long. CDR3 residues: CASLRRNTIYF. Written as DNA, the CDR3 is TGTGCCAGTCTCCGGCGAAACACCATATATTTT.

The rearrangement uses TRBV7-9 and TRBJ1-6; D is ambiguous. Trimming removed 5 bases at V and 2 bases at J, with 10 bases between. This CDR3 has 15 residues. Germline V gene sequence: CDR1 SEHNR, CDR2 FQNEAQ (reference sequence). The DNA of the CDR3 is TGTGCCAGCAGCCAACCTCTTCCCTATAATTCACCCCTCCACTTT. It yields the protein CASSQPLPYNSPLHF.

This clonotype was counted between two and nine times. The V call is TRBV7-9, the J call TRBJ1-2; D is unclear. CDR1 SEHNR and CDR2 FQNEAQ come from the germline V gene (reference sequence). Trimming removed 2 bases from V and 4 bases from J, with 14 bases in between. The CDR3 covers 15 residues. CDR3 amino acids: CASSLKGSPVYGYTF. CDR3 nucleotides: TGTGCCAGCAGCTTAAAAGGCTCCCCTGTCTATGGCTACACCTTC.

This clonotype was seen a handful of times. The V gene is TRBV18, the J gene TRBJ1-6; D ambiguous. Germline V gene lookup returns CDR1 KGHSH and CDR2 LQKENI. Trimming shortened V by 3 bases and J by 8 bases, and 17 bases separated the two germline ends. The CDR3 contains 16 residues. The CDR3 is CASSPSGVLGYSPLHF. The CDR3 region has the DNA TGTGCCAGCTCACCCTCTGGAGTTTTGGGGTATTCACCCCTCCACTTT.

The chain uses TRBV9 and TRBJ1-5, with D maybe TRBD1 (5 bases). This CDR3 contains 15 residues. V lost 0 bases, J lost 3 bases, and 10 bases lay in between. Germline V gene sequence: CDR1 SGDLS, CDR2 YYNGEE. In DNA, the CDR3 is TGTGCCAGCAGCGTAGGGGCAGGGCACAATCAGCCCCAGCATTTT. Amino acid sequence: CASSVGAGHNQPQHF.

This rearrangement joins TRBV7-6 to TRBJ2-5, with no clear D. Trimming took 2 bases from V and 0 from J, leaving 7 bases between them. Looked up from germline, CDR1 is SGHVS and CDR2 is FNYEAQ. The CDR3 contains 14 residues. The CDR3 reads CASSLRLYQETQYF. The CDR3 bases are TGTGCCAGCAGCTTACGGCTGTACCAAGAGACCCAGTACTTC.

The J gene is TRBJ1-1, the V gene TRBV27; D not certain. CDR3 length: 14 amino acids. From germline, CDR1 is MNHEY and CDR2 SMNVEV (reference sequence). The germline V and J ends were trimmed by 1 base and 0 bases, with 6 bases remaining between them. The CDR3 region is CASSLLPLNTEAFF. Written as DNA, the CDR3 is TGTGCCAGCAGTTTATTACCATTGAACACTGAAGCTTTCTTT.

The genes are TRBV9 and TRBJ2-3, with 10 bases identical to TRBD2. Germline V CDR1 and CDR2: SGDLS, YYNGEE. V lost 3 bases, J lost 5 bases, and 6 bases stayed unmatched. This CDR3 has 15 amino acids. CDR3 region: CASSGSGGAGDTQYF. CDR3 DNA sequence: TGTGCCAGCAGCGGAAGCGGGGGGGCCGGAGATACGCAGTATTTT.

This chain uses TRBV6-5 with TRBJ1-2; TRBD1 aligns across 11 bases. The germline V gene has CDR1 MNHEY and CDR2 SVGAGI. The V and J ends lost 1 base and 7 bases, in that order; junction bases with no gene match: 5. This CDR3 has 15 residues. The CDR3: CASSYYGQGAGGYTF. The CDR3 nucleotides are TGTGCCAGCAGTTACTACGGACAGGGGGCTGGTGGCTACACCTTC.

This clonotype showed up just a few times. The CDR3 sequence is CASSLVLGPVTEAFF. The CDR3 bases are TGTGCCAGCAGTTTAGTTCTGGGGCCGGTCACTGAAGCTTTCTTT. The chain has TRBV12-3 or TRBV12-4 and TRBJ1-1, with D perhaps TRBD1 (5 bases). The CDR3 covers 15 residues. V lost 1 base and J lost 4, with 13 bases in between.

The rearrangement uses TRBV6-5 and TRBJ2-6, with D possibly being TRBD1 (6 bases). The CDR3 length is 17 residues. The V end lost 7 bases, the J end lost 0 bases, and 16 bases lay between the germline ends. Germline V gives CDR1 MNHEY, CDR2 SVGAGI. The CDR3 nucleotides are TGTGCCAGCACCCAAGACAGGTCCTACTCTGGGGCCAACGTCCTGACTTTC. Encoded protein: CASTQDRSYSGANVLTF.

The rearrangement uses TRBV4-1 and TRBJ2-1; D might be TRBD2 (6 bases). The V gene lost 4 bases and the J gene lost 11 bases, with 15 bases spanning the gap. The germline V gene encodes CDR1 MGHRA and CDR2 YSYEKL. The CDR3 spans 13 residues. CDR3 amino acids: CASSPIGTEKQFF. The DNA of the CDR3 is TGCGCCAGCAGCCCGATCGGGACTGAGAAGCAGTTCTTC.

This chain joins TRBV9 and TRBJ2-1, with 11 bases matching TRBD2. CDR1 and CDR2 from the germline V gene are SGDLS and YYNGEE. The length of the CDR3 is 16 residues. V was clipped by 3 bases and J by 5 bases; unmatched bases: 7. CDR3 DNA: TGTGCCAGCAGCGCCCTGGGACTAGCGGAAAACAATGAGCAGTTCTTC. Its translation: CASSALGLAENNEQFF.

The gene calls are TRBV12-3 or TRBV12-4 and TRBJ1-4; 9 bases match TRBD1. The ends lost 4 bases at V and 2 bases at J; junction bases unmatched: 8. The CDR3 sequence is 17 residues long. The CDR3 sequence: CASSSGTGIATNEKLFF. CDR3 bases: TGTGCCAGCAGTTCCGGGACAGGGATTGCGACTAATGAAAAACTGTTTTTT.

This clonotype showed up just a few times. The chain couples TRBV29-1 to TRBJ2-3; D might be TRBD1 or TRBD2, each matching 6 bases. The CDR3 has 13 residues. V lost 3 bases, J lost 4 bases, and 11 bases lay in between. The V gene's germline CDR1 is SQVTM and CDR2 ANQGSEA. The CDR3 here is CSVEGGAADTQYF. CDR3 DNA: TGCAGCGTTGAGGGGGGCGCTGCAGATACGCAGTATTTT.

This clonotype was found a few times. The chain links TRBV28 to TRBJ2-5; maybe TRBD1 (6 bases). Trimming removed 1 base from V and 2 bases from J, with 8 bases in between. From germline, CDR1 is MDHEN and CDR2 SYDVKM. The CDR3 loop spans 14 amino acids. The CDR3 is CASSLFGQQETQYF. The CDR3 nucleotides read TGTGCCAGCAGTTTATTCGGACAGCAAGAGACCCAGTACTTC.

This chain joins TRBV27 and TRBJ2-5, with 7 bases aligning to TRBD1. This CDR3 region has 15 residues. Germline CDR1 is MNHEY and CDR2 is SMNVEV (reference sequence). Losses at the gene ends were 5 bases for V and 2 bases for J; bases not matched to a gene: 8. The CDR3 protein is CASSPLGTAQETQYF. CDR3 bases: TGTGCCAGCAGTCCGCTGGGGACAGCTCAAGAGACCCAGTACTTC.

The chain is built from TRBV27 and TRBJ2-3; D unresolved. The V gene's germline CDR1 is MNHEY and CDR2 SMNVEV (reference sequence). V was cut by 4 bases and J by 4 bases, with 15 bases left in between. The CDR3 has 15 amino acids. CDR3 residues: CASSSWQGGADTQYF. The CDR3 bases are TGTGCCAGCAGTTCGTGGCAAGGCGGAGCAGATACGCAGTATTTT.